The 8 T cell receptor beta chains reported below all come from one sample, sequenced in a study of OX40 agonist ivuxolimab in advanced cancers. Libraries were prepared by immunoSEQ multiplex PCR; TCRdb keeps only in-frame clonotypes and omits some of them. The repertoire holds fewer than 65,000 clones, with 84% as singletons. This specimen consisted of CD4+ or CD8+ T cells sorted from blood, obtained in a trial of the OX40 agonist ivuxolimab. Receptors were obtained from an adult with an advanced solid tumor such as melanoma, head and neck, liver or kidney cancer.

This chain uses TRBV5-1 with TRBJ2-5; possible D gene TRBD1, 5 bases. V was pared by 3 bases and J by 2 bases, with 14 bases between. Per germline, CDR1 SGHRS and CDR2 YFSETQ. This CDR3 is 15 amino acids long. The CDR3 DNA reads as TGCGCCAGCAGCTCGAACCAGGGAATACAAGAGACCCAGTACTTC. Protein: CASSSNQGIQETQYF.

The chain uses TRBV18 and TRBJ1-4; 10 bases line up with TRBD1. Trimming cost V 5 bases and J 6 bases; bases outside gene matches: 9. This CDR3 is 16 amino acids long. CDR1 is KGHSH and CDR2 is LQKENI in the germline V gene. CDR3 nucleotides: TGTGCCAGCTCATTACCGACAGGGGGCGATTATGAAAAACTGTTTTTT. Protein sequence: CASSLPTGGDYEKLFF.

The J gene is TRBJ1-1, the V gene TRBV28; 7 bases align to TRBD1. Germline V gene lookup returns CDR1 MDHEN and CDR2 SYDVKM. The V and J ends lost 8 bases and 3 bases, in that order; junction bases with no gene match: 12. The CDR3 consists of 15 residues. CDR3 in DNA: TGTGCCAGCGGGAGCGGGGTGACAGGGCACACTGAAGCTTTCTTT. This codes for CASGSGVTGHTEAFF.

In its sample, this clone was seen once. The chain's CDR3 is CASSSVSENTGELFF. The DNA of the CDR3 is TGTGCCAGTAGTTCGGTGTCCGAGAACACCGGGGAGCTGTTTTTT. This chain connects TRBV19 to TRBJ2-2; no clear D gene. CDR3 size: 15 residues. Germline assignment: CDR1 LNHDA and CDR2 SQIVND (reference sequence). The V gene lost 5 bases and the J gene lost 1 base, with 11 bases spanning the gap.

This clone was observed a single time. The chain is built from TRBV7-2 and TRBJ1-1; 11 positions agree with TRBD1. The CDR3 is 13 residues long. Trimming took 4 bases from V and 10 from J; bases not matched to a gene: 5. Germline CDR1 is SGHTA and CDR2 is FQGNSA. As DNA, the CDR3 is TGTGCCAGCAGCTCGGACAGGGGGCGGACAGCTTTCTTT. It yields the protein CASSSDRGRTAFF.

CDR3 region: CAISSGTGDSPLHF. CDR3 DNA: TGTGCCATCAGTTCCGGGACAGGGGATTCACCCCTCCACTTT. The V and J genes are TRBV10-3 and TRBJ1-6; 10 nucleotides line up with TRBD1. The germline V gene has CDR1 ENHRY and CDR2 SYGVKD. Trimming took 5 bases from V and 8 from J; bases not matched to a gene: 3. CDR3 length: 14 residues.

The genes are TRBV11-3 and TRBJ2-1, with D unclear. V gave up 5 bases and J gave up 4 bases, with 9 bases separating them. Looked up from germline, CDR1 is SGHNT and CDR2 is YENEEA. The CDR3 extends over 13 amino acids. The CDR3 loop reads CASSLRLYNEQFF. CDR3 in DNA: TGTGCCAGCAGCCTAAGGTTATACAATGAGCAGTTCTTC. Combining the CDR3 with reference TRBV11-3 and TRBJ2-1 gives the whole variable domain EAGVVQSPRYKIIEKKQPVAFWCNPISGHNTLYWYLQNLGQGPELLIRYENEEAVDDSQLPKDRFSAERLKGVDSTLKIQPAELGDSAVYLCASSLRLYNEQFFGPGTRLTVL.

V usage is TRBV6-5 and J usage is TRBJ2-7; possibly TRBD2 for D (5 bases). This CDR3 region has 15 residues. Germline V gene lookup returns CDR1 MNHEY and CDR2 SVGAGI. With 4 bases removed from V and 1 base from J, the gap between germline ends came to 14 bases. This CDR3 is CASSLTGLGSYEQYF. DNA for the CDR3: TGTGCCAGCAGTTTGACCGGACTGGGTTCCTACGAGCAGTACTTC.